Listed below are T cell receptor beta chains from one sample, sequenced in a study of blood T cell repertoires in COVID-19. Using immunoSEQ multiplex PCR, the repertoire was profiled, and TCRdb retains in-frame clones only, with some absent. The table lists 87,000 or so clones, 87% of them singletons. Sequencing was carried out using peripheral blood. All receptors derive from a woman of 80 years or more with acute or convalescent COVID-19. Each CDR3 is given with its conserved first and last residue. The order of the fields is CDR3 DNA, CDR3 protein, V gene, clone size, J gene, D gene. The D gene is left open where the match is weak. Clone size is given for some rows only: seen once, a few or many times, or a class if the clone is expanded.

TGCGCCAGCAGCTCCGGGACAGGGGCGTACAATGAGCAGTTCTTC,CASSSGTGAYNEQFF,TRBV5-1,-,TRBJ2-1,TRBD1
TGTGCCAGCAGCGGGCGGACAGAAGCTTTCTTT,CASSGRTEAFF,TRBV2,-,TRBJ1-1,-
TGCGCCAGCAGCCCTGACAGTCAAGAGACCCAGTACTTC,CASSPDSQETQYF,TRBV5-1,-,TRBJ2-5,-
TGTGCCAGCAGCGTAGGTCTCGGCCGCGGGGGGCTCGGCGGGGTCCCGAGCGGGGAGCTGTTTTTT,CASSVGLGRGGLGGVPSGELFF,TRBV9,-,TRBJ2-2,TRBD2
TGTGCCTTAACTCCCACCACCGGGGAGCTGTTTTTT,CALTPTTGELFF,TRBV30,-,TRBJ2-2,-
TGTGCCAGTAGTACAAAGGTCTCAGGGGGAAGAACTGAAGCTTTCTTT,CASSTKVSGGRTEAFF,TRBV19,few,TRBJ1-1,TRBD1
TGTGCCAGCAGGAAAAGGCCGGAGGAGGACTATGGCTACACCTTC,CASRKRPEEDYGYTF,TRBV7-3,-,TRBJ1-2,-
TGTGCCAGTAGTATCGACAGCCGTCCGGGAAACACCATATATTTT,CASSIDSRPGNTIYF,TRBV19,-,TRBJ1-3,-
TGTGCCAGTAGTATCCGTGTCGGGACTGGCTCCCTCACAATTAACTATGGCTACACCTTC,CASSIRVGTGSLTINYGYTF,TRBV19,-,TRBJ1-2,-
TGTGCCAGCAGCGGAATTAGCGGGGAGGAAGAGACCCAGTACTTC,CASSGISGEEETQYF,TRBV9,-,TRBJ2-5,TRBD2
TGTGCCAGCAGTGCCCTCCGGGGGGAGCAGTTCTTC,CASSALRGEQFF,TRBV7-2,-,TRBJ2-1,-
TGTGCCAGCTGGGGTGCAATGGGGCCAGATACGCAGTATTTT,CASWGAMGPDTQYF,TRBV28,-,TRBJ2-3,-
TGTGCCAGCAGTGAATATTCAGGGCTGAACACTGAAGCTTTCTTT,CASSEYSGLNTEAFF,TRBV2,few,TRBJ1-1,-
TGTGCCAGCAGCCCCCTCCTGCCGGGACTCAGGGCATTTGAAAAACTGTTTTTT,CASSPLLPGLRAFEKLFF,TRBV9,-,TRBJ1-4,-
TGTGCCAGCAGCGAGACCCACGGATCTTTACAGGGTGAGCAGTTCTTC,CASSETHGSLQGEQFF,TRBV9,-,TRBJ2-1,-
TGTGCCACGACGGGACAGGGGAACACCGGGGAGCTGTTTTTT,CATTGQGNTGELFF,TRBV2,-,TRBJ2-2,TRBD1
TGTGCCAGCAGTTTAGACATCGAGCAGTACTTC,CASSLDIEQYF,TRBV12-3/TRBV12-4,-,TRBJ2-7,-
TGCGCCAGCAGCCCTACGGGGGGTAGCGGGAGGGGGCCGGATACGCAGTATTTT,CASSPTGGSGRGPDTQYF,TRBV5-1,-,TRBJ2-3,TRBD2
TGTGCCAGCAGCCCGCGGACAGACACGAACACCGGGGAGCTGTTTTTT,CASSPRTDTNTGELFF,TRBV7-6,-,TRBJ2-2,-
TGTGCCAGCAGTGAAGAGGGACAGGATACCTACGAGCAGTACTTC,CASSEEGQDTYEQYF,TRBV2,-,TRBJ2-7,TRBD1
TGTGCCAGCAGCTTTGGCCCTGGACTAGCGGCACCCTACGAGCAGTACTTC,CASSFGPGLAAPYEQYF,TRBV11-2,-,TRBJ2-7,TRBD2
TGTGCCAGCAGCCAAGAGAGGGAGTTCGCCGGGGAGCTGTTTTTT,CASSQEREFAGELFF,TRBV4-2,-,TRBJ2-2,-
TGTGCCAGCAGCGCGACTAGCGGGAGAGAGACCCAGTACTTC,CASSATSGRETQYF,TRBV7-2,-,TRBJ2-5,TRBD2
TGTGCCAGCAGCGCCCATGTAACAGGGGACCGCTCTGGGGCCAACGTCCTGACTTTC,CASSAHVTGDRSGANVLTF,TRBV9,-,TRBJ2-6,TRBD1
TGTGCCAGCAGGGCCCAATTAGCGGGAGTCTACGAGCAGTACTTC,CASRAQLAGVYEQYF,TRBV2,-,TRBJ2-7,TRBD2
TGTGCCAGCTCACCAGCGGCAGGGGGCGGAACCGGGGAGCTGTTTTTT,CASSPAAGGGTGELFF,TRBV18,-,TRBJ2-2,TRBD1
TGTGCCAGCAGTAAATCAGGGGCTGAGCAGTTCTTC,CASSKSGAEQFF,TRBV2,-,TRBJ2-1,-
TGTGCCACCAGCAGAGATCGCGGCGCAGCTAATGAAAAACTGTTTTTT,CATSRDRGAANEKLFF,TRBV15,-,TRBJ1-4,-
TGTGCCAGTAGTAGGGACACCTCAAACTACAATGAGCAGTTCTTC,CASSRDTSNYNEQFF,TRBV19,-,TRBJ2-1,-
TGTGCCAGCAGCTTAATACCGCTATTGGCAGGGGAATACACTGAAGCTTTCTTT,CASSLIPLLAGEYTEAFF,TRBV7-9,-,TRBJ1-1,-
TGTGCCAGCAGCCTGAGGACAGCTAGACTGAACACTGAAGCTTTCTTT,CASSLRTARLNTEAFF,TRBV14,-,TRBJ1-1,-
TGTGCCAGTAGTTGGGACAGTGCAACTAATGAAAAACTGTTTTTT,CASSWDSATNEKLFF,TRBV19,few,TRBJ1-4,TRBD1
TGTGCCAGCAGTTTGGGACAGGGGATAACCGGGGAGCTGTTTTTT,CASSLGQGITGELFF,TRBV2,-,TRBJ2-2,TRBD1
TGTGCCAGCAGCAGACGGACAGGGGGCGCCGTGACTGAAGCTTTCTTT,CASSRRTGGAVTEAFF,TRBV5-4,few,TRBJ1-1,TRBD1
TGCGCCAGCAGCTCCGACAGGCCGGCGGGGGAGCTGTTTTTT,CASSSDRPAGELFF,TRBV5-1,-,TRBJ2-2,-
TGTGCCTGCTCGGGAAGTAGTGGGGCCAACGTCCTGACTTTC,CACSGSSGANVLTF,TRBV30,-,TRBJ2-6,-
TGTGCCAGCAGGGAAACGACAATATTCTGCACCTTC,CASRETTIFCTF,TRBV2,-,TRBJ1-2,-
TGTGCCAGTCACGTCGGGGAAGAAGCTTTCTTT,CASHVGEEAFF,TRBV2,-,TRBJ1-1,-
TGTGCCAGTAGTCGAATGGGACCAGTTAGGGGGACTGAAGCTTTCTTT,CASSRMGPVRGTEAFF,TRBV19,-,TRBJ1-1,-
TGTGCCTGCCGGCGGGACTCAGACACCGGGGAGCTGTTTTTT,CACRRDSDTGELFF,TRBV7-3,-,TRBJ2-2,-
TGTGCCAGCAGTGAAAGAGGGGGCTCTGGAAACACCATATATTTT,CASSERGGSGNTIYF,TRBV2,-,TRBJ1-3,-